This T cell receptor (beta chain) came from a study of shared clonotypes between healthy human individuals. V lost 2 bases to trimming and J lost 5 bases; unmatched junction nucleotides: 3. Germline lookup yields CDR1 MNHEY and CDR2 SVGAGI. The CDR3 extends over 14 amino acids. Every contributor of samples was a Caucasian grown-up residing in Nashville, Tennessee. Assay: immunoSEQ multiplex PCR; the TCRdb copy retains only in-frame clones and omits some. The sample contains under 2,500,000 clones, 90% to 96% of which appear only once. Points on this clone: The same CDR3 is also encoded by other DNA sequences in this sample.

Sequenced input: naive CD4+ T cells sorted from blood. The subset here: CD45RA+ positively selected. The origin of this receptor is a young man in good health. The chain employs TRBV6-5 and TRBJ2-5, with TRBD2 matching 9 bases. CDR3 loop: CASSYGRGGETQYF. CDR3 in DNA: TGTGCCAGCAGTTACGGGCGGGGGGGCGAGACCCAGTACTTC.